The sequence of this TCR beta chain was determined in a study of T cells in Graves' hyperthyroidism and ophthalmopathy. RNA transcripts were the template for amplifying TCR beta CDR3 regions. The HTBI primer set was used in a first-round RT-PCR of the TCR CDR3. TCRdb redid the calling of the multiplex PCR reads with MiXCR, one entry per CDR3 protein. The data hold 300,000 to 400,000 distinct CDR3 sequences, with about 20% observed a single time. Trimming took 3 bases from V and 4 from J, leaving 6 bases between them. Germline assignment: CDR1 MGHDK and CDR2 SYGVNS. CDR3 length: 12 amino acids. Sequenced: blood. The clonotype was recovered from a woman aged 50 to 65 with Graves' hyperthyroidism. V and J are TRBV25-1 and TRBJ1-2; D is unclear. Written as DNA, the CDR3 is TGTGCCAGCAGTGACCCCGGCTATGGCTACACCTTC. Its translation is CASSDPGYGYTF.